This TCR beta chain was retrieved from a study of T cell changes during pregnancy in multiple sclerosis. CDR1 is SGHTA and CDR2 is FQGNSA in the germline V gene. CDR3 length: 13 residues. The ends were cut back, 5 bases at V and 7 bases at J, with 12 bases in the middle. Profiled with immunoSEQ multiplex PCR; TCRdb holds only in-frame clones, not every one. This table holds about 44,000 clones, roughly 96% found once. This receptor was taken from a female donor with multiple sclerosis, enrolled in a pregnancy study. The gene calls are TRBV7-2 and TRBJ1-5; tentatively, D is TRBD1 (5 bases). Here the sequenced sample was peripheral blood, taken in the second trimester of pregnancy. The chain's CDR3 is CASSRDRMQPQHF. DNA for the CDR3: TGTGCCAGCAGCCGCGACAGAATGCAGCCCCAGCATTTT.